This T cell receptor beta chain originates from a study of human T cells and chemical hapten exposure. Study in general: Throughout a study of 20 to 25 weeks, patients underwent weekly scalp administration of diphenylcyclopropenone doses. Patch tests applied 0.01% DPC to the upper back and were scored after 6 days.

Germline V CDR1 and CDR2: SGHTA, FQGNSA. CDR3 length: 18 residues. V dropped 5 bases and J dropped 0; count of bases not matched to a gene: 13. In the case of this clonotype: Its target is unknown.

The study, taken as a whole, reports: The number of TCRs over 1 in 1000 frequency stayed unchanged after DPC. Alopecia affecting every donor means their immune response may not match healthy people's.

A single record per CDR3 protein comes from TCRdb applying MiXCR to the RACE reads. Of about 80,000 distinct CDR3 sequences detected, 14% appear once; the ten largest clones hold around 4.2%. Time point reported: pre-sensitization, week 0. The treatment: therapeutic diphenylcyclopropenone sensitization with weekly scalp DPC. The chain has TRBV7-2 and TRBJ2-3, with 8 bases lining up with TRBD1. The receptor comes from a woman aged 45-65 years with alopecia areata. Some clones in this sample may be carry-over from other donors' samples. The sequenced sample was whole blood, obtained in connection with sensitization to the hapten diphenylcyclopropenone (DPC). CDR3 in DNA: TGTGCCAGCAGCCCCAGGACAGGGCTGAGGGTTAGCACAGATACGCAGTATTTT. Amino acid sequence: CASSPRTGLRVSTDTQYF.